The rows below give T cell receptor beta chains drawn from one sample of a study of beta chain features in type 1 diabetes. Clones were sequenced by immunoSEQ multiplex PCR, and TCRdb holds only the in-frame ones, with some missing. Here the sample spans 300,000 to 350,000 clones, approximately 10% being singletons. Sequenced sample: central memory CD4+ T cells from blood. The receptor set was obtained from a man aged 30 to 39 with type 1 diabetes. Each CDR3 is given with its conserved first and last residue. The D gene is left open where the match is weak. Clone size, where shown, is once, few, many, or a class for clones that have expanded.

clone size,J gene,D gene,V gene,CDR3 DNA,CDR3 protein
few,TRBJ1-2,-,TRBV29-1,TGCAGCGTTGGCGGGAGCTATGGCTACACCTTC,CSVGGSYGYTF
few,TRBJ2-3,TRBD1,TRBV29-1,TGCAGCGTTGGGGCAGGGGGTAGCACAGATACGCAGTATTTT,CSVGAGGSTDTQYF
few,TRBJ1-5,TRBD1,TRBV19,TGTGCCAGTACCGGGACAGGGACCTCTCCCCAGCATTTT,CASTGTGTSPQHF
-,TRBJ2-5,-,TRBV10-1,TGCGCCAGCAGTGAGTCGAGGGGGGATGCGGAGACCCAGTACTTC,CASSESRGDAETQYF
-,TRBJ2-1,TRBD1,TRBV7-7,TGTGCTAGCAGCCGGGACAGCTCCTACAATGAGCAGTTCTTC,CASSRDSSYNEQFF
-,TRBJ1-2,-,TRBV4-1,TGCGCCAGCAGCCAAGGGGAAAACACGTTTAATCTAAAAGGCTACACCTTC,CASSQGENTFNLKGYTF
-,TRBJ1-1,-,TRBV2,TGTGCCAGCAACCAGGAGAGAGAGTCTGAAGCTTTCTTT,CASNQERESEAFF
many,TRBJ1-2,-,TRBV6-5,TGTGCCAGCAGTCGTCTGGGAGCTAACACGGATGGCTACACCTTC,CASSRLGANTDGYTF
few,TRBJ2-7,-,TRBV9,TGTGCCAGCAGCCCTCAGGGACAGGCTATAGCGGGGCAGTACTTC,CASSPQGQAIAGQYF
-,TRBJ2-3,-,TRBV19,TGTGCCAGTAGTATGCCCTGGAGCACAGATACGCAGTATTTT,CASSMPWSTDTQYF
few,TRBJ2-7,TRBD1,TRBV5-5,TGTGCCAGCAGAGACAGGGCTTGGGGCGAGCAGTACTTC,CASRDRAWGEQYF
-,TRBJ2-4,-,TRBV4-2,TGTGCCAGCAGCCAGGGGGGGCCGGGCATTCAGTACTTC,CASSQGGPGIQYF
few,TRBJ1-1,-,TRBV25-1,TGTGCCAGCAGTGAATTATCAGGAATGGTGAACACTGAAGCTTTCTTT,CASSELSGMVNTEAFF
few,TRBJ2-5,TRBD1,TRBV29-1,TGCAGCGTGGGACAGCTGGGGGAGACCCAGTACTTC,CSVGQLGETQYF
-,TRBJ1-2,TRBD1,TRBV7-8,TGTGCCAGCAGCTTAGAAGACCAGGGGGTAGGCTACACCTTC,CASSLEDQGVGYTF
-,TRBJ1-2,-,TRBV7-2,TGTGCCAGCAGCCCCCTGACAGGCTATGGCTACACCTTC,CASSPLTGYGYTF
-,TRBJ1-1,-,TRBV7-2,TGTGCCAGCAGCTCCCCACTATGGGGTGGAGAAGCTTTCTTT,CASSSPLWGGEAFF
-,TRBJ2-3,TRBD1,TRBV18,TGTGCCAGCTCATCCCAGGGGGCCGGGGATACGCAGTATTTT,CASSSQGAGDTQYF
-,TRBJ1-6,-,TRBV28,TGTGCCAGCAGAGGGGCAGGGCAGGGTTCACCCCTCCACTTT,CASRGAGQGSPLHF
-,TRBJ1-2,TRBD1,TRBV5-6,TGTGCCAGCAGCCAGGGGGTCGGTGGCTACACCTTC,CASSQGVGGYTF
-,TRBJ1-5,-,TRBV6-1,TGTGCCAGCAGTGATTCTTCGTACAGCCTTATCATTACGCATTTT,CASSDSSYSLIITHF
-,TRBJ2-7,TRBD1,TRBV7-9,TGTGCCAGCAGCCTGACTCCGGGACAGGGTCGCTACGAGCAGTACTTC,CASSLTPGQGRYEQYF
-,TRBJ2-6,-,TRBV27,TGTGCCAGCAGCTATACAGGTTCTCTAGGGGCCAACGTCCTGACTTTC,CASSYTGSLGANVLTF
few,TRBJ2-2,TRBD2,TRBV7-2,TGTGCCAGCAGCGCTAGACTAGCGGGGAACCCCAAGGACACCGGGGAGCTGTTTTTT,CASSARLAGNPKDTGELFF
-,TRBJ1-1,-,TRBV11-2,TGTGCCAGCAGCTTTACAGGGAGTGGGACTGAAGCTTTCTTT,CASSFTGSGTEAFF
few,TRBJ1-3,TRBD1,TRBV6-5,TGTGCCAGCAGTTACGGGACAGGGTCGATCCCCATATATTTT,CASSYGTGSIPIYF
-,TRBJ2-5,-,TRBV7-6,TGTGCCTCTGGGGCGGTTCAAGAGACCCAGTACTTC,CASGAVQETQYF
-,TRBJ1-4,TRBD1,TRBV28,TGTGCCAGCAGTCCCAGGGACAGGGTAGGAGAAAAACTGTTTTTT,CASSPRDRVGEKLFF
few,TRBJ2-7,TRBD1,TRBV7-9,TGTGCCAGCAGCTTGCTACAGGGGACCCCCACCTACGAGCAGTACTTC,CASSLLQGTPTYEQYF